The T cell receptor beta chain under discussion was sequenced for a study of OX40 agonist ivuxolimab in advanced cancers. Background on the study: Patients were dosed intravenously with ivuxolimab at 0.01 to 10 mg/kg every 2 weeks. Partial response was recorded in three patients: one hepatocellular carcinoma and two cutaneous melanoma cases.

CDR1 is KGHSH and CDR2 is LQKENI in the germline V gene. The CDR3 is 14 amino acids. Losses at the gene ends were 3 bases for V and 4 bases for J; bases not matched to a gene: 3. Autoimmune disease history or systemic immunosuppression led to patients being barred. This table comes from immunoSEQ multiplex PCR, and its TCRdb copy is limited to in-frame clones, with some not included. Among roughly 80,000 clones, around nine tenths were seen once, and the ten largest hold 0.76%. The chain employs TRBV18 and TRBJ2-1, with 7 bases matching TRBD2. This specimen consisted of CD4+ or CD8+ T cells sorted from blood, obtained in a trial of the OX40 agonist ivuxolimab. The sequence was obtained from an adult with an advanced solid tumor such as melanoma, head and neck, liver or kidney cancer. CDR3 sequence (DNA): TGTGCCAGCTCACCGCCTAGCGGATACAATGAGCAGTTCTTC. It translates to CASSPPSGYNEQFF.